This T cell receptor (beta chain) was found in a study of shared clonotypes between healthy human individuals. On the study more broadly: Used for every donor were three CD4 naive, three CD4 memory, two CD8 naive and one CD8 memory plate. General observations from the study: Generally, naive subsets came out with larger estimated richness than memory subsets. Though the depth was large, rarefaction showed that sorted-subset sequencing was incomplete.

Naive CD8 populations comprised CD45RO-negative cells positively selected for CCR7, excluding terminally differentiated effector memory CD45RA+ cells. TCRdb's copy holds only in-frame clones and misses some; the assay was immunoSEQ multiplex PCR. This table holds some 2 million clones, about 95% found once. The CDR3 length is 18 residues. This clone showed up just once. Antigen specificity is unknown. The chain combines TRBV1 with TRBJ2-5; TRBD2, the D gene given by the table, was not confirmed from the DNA. TRBV1 is a documented pseudogene. Sequenced sample: naive CD8+ T cells sorted from blood. This TCR was recovered from a man between 18 and 29 years old in good health. The CDR3 here is CTSSQDQRKTSAEETQYF. The CDR3 DNA reads TGCACCAGCAGCCAAGATCAGAGGAAGACTAGCGCGGAAGAGACCCAGTACTTC.